What follows are 30 T cell receptor beta chains derived from one specimen sequenced in a study of blood T cell repertoires in COVID-19. Measured with immunoSEQ multiplex PCR; TCRdb has only the in-frame clones, and not every one. This table holds around 250,000 clones, about 90% found once. The sample consisted of PBMCs or T cells enriched from blood (not recorded which). These receptors were taken from a human donor in a cohort exposed to, infected with or recovered from COVID-19 (not recorded which). The donor label of this sample is uncertain.

The chain carries TRBV6-6 and TRBJ2-7, with D unclear. The ends were cut back, 0 bases at V and 9 bases at J, with 12 bases in the middle. In germline, CDR1 is MNHNY, CDR2 SVGAGI (reference sequence). This CDR3 is built from 13 residues. CDR3 in DNA: TGTGCCAGCAGTTACTCGACTCCGCTCGCGCAGTACTTC. This codes for CASSYSTPLAQYF.

The V call is TRBV6-5, the J call TRBJ1-5; D perhaps matches TRBD1 (6 bases). V was pared by 7 bases and J by 0 bases, with 13 bases between. The CDR3 sequence is 15 residues long. Germline V gene sequence: CDR1 MNHEY, CDR2 SVGAGI. CDR3 loop: CASTGQPDSNQPQHF. In DNA form, the CDR3 reads TGTGCCAGCACCGGACAGCCGGATAGCAATCAGCCCCAGCATTTT.

The chain is built from TRBV5-4 and TRBJ2-7; tentative D call: TRBD2 (5 bases). Per the germline V gene, CDR1 is SGHNT and CDR2 is YYREEE (reference sequence). There are 14 residues in the CDR3. V dropped 4 bases and J dropped 2 bases, with 13 bases sitting between them. The CDR3 loop reads CASSLKDGTYEQYF. The CDR3 bases are TGTGCCAGCAGCCTAAAAGACGGGACCTACGAGCAGTACTTC.

The V call is TRBV19, the J call TRBJ1-6; 7 bases are a match to TRBD1. CDR1 and CDR2 (germline): LNHDA, SQIVND (reference sequence). The CDR3 runs to 15 residues. The junction had 11 bases not matched to a gene; V was cut back by 8 bases and J by 7 bases. For the CDR3, the DNA is TGTGCCAGTGGGTTACAGGGGCCCCTAAATTCACCCCTCCACTTT. Translation: CASGLQGPLNSPLHF.

This clone was counted many times. The rearrangement uses TRBV4-3 and TRBJ2-3; weak D call: TRBD2 (5 bases). Trimming pared 2 bases from V and 2 bases from J, leaving 17 bases between. This CDR3 has 17 amino acids. Germline values: CDR1 LGHNA, CDR2 YSLEER. CDR3 protein: CASSQNPYRGSTDTQYF. In nucleotides, the CDR3 is TGCGCCAGCAGCCAAAACCCATATCGGGGATCCACAGATACGCAGTATTTT.

CDR3 loop: CASSLGQHKDTQYF. DNA for the CDR3: TGCGCCAGCAGCTTGGGACAGCATAAAGATACGCAGTATTTT. V usage is TRBV5-1 and J usage is TRBJ2-3; D is possibly TRBD1 (5 bases). Trimming removed 0 bases from V and 5 bases from J, with 10 bases in between. Germline CDR1 is SGHRS and CDR2 is YFSETQ. There are 14 residues in the CDR3.

This clone was observed a single time. The chain carries TRBV18 and TRBJ2-7, with a weak D call TRBD2 (6 bases). The CDR3 has 12 residues. CDR1 and CDR2 (germline): KGHSH, LQKENI. Between the trimmed V and J ends, which lost 0 bases and 6 bases, there was a span of 6 bases. CDR3 sequence reads: CASSPPEGEQYF. The CDR3 bases are TGTGCCAGCTCACCACCGGAGGGCGAGCAGTACTTC.

V and J are TRBV5-1 and TRBJ1-5; a possible D gene is TRBD1 (6 bases). V lost 4 bases and J lost 2, with 10 bases in between. CDR3 length: 14 residues. Germline-derived CDR1 and CDR2 are SGHRS and YFSETQ. CDR3 bases: TGCGCCAGCAGCCCTCAGGGGCGCAATCAGCCCCAGCATTTT. It yields the protein CASSPQGRNQPQHF.

The chain combines TRBV2 with TRBJ1-4; tentative D call: TRBD1 (5 bases). The CDR3 runs 13 residues. The germline CDR1 and CDR2 sequences are SNHLY and FYNNEI. The germline V and J ends were trimmed by 6 bases and 8 bases, with 13 bases remaining between them. CDR3 sequence: CASSPRAGEKLFF. In DNA form, the CDR3 reads TGTGCCAGCAGCCCACGCGCAGGGGAAAAACTGTTTTTT.

The rearrangement links TRBV5-6 to TRBJ2-7; D call uncertain. The CDR3 has 14 residues. The V end was cut by 6 bases, the J end by 0 bases, with 13 bases between. Germline V gene sequence: CDR1 SGHDT, CDR2 YYEEEE. The CDR3 loop is CASTPRVSSYEQYF. The CDR3 bases are TGTGCCAGCACCCCCCGAGTGAGCTCCTACGAGCAGTACTTC.

The chain has TRBV27 and TRBJ1-6; 7 nucleotides align to TRBD1. Germline CDR1 is MNHEY and CDR2 is SMNVEV (reference sequence). Germline trimming cut 4 bases from V and 7 bases from J; bases unmatched to any gene: 7. The CDR3 covers 15 residues. The CDR3 sequence: CASSYQGGLNSPLHF. The CDR3 DNA sequence: TGTGCCAGCAGTTACCAAGGGGGCCTAAATTCACCCCTCCACTTT.

This clone appeared once. This chain uses TRBV19 with TRBJ1-3, with D perhaps TRBD1 (6 bases). Trimming took 7 bases from V and 3 from J, leaving 13 bases between them. Germline V CDR1 and CDR2: LNHDA, SQIVND (reference sequence). The CDR3 is made up of 14 amino acids. This CDR3 is CASIPQGYGNTIYF. CDR3 bases: TGTGCCAGTATACCCCAGGGGTATGGAAACACCATATATTTT.

CDR3 sequence: CASGQGGQPQHF. The DNA of the CDR3 is TGCGCCAGCGGACAGGGCGGGCAGCCCCAGCATTTT. The rearrangement joins TRBV4-1 to TRBJ1-5; 8 bases match TRBD1. Trimming removed 8 bases from V and 7 bases from J; junction bases left unmatched: 4. Germline V gene sequence: CDR1 MGHRA, CDR2 YSYEKL. This CDR3 has 12 residues.

DNA of the CDR3: TGTGCCAGCAGTTGGAGGGGGCTCAAGGCTGGGGCCAACGTCCTGACTTTC. Translated: CASSWRGLKAGANVLTF. The J gene is TRBJ2-6, the V gene TRBV6-2 or TRBV6-3; D is possibly TRBD1 (7 bases). Germline CDR1 MNHEY, CDR2 SVGEGT. Trimming cost V 4 bases and J 2 bases, with 15 bases left between them. The CDR3 runs to 17 residues.

The V call is TRBV7-2, the J call TRBJ2-2; tentative D call: TRBD2 (6 bases). Germline V gene data show CDR1 as SGHTA and CDR2 as FQGNSA. Trimming took off 4 bases at V and 6 bases at J, with 12 bases between the two ends. There are 14 residues in the CDR3. The CDR3 DNA reads TGTGCCAGCAGCTACCAGGAGGGACCCGGGGAGCTGTTTTTT. It translates to CASSYQEGPGELFF.

CDR3 sequence (DNA): TGTGCCTGGAGCTCACCAACACCTCACGGGACAAGGGGACAAGAGACCCAGTACTTC. This gives the protein CAWSSPTPHGTRGQETQYF. V gene TRBV30 combines with J gene TRBJ2-5, with D perhaps TRBD1 (6 bases). The CDR3 totals 19 residues. Germline V gives CDR1 GTSNPN, CDR2 SVGIG (reference sequence). V lost 3 bases and J lost 2, with 28 bases in between.

The chain links TRBV3-1 (or the pseudogene TRBV3-2) to TRBJ1-2, with TRBD1 identical over 10 bases. The CDR3 is 16 amino acids. V was clipped by 0 bases and J by 3 bases; unmatched bases: 4. Germline V gives CDR1 LGHDT, CDR2 YNNKEL (reference sequence). The CDR3 DNA sequence: TGTGCCAGCAGCCAAGACGACAGGGGGCGAGACTATGGCTACACCTTC. It codes for CASSQDDRGRDYGYTF.

For this clone: The same CDR3 is also encoded by other DNA sequences in this sample. The chain joins TRBV10-3 to TRBJ1-1; 7 nucleotides agree with TRBD1. This CDR3 contains 11 residues. The V segment lost 9 bases and the J segment 5 bases; nucleotides outside the gene matches: 3. Germline V gene sequence: CDR1 ENHRY, CDR2 SYGVKD. The CDR3 reads CAIRQGTEAFF. The CDR3 DNA reads as TGTGCCATAAGACAGGGAACTGAAGCTTTCTTT.

The chain carries TRBV9 and TRBJ2-3; TRBD1 aligns across 9 bases. The CDR3 is 16 residues long. The germline gives CDR1 SGDLS, CDR2 YYNGEE. V was pared by 4 bases and J by 2 bases, with 8 bases of the junction left unmatched. CDR3 DNA sequence: TGTGCCAGCAGCCCTCTGGGACAGGGATACACAGATACGCAGTATTTT. Amino acid sequence: CASSPLGQGYTDTQYF. The full variable domain, rest sourced from reference TRBV9 and TRBJ2-3, is DSGVTQTPKHLITATGQRVTLRCSPRSGDLSVYWYQQSLDQGLQFLIQYYNGEERAKGNILERFSAQQFPDLHSELNLSSLELGDSALYFCASSPLGQGYTDTQYFGPGTRLTVL.

The V gene is TRBV10-3, the J gene TRBJ2-3; TRBD1 matches 10 bases. Germline CDR1 and CDR2: ENHRY and SYGVKD. V was pared by 3 bases and J by 5 bases, with 8 bases of the junction left unmatched. This CDR3 spans 16 amino acids. The CDR3 loop is CAISDPGGQGKDTQYF. The CDR3 DNA is TGTGCCATCAGTGACCCGGGGGGACAGGGGAAAGATACGCAGTATTTT.

CDR3 sequence reads: CASSPIAGATDTQYF. CDR3 nucleotide sequence: TGTGCCAGCAGCCCAATAGCGGGGGCCACAGATACGCAGTATTTT. V gene TRBV7-3 combines with J gene TRBJ2-3, with 9 bases identical to TRBD2. Trimming at V came to 5 bases and at J to 2 bases, leaving 5 bases not matched to a gene. Germline values: CDR1 SGHTA, CDR2 FQGTGA. The CDR3 runs to 15 residues.

As to this clone: The conserved phenylalanine or tryptophan is not found at the CDR3 terminus, so this likely reflects a read error. It is unclear where the CDR3 begins or ends on the DNA, so no DNA is shown, and the CDR3 is as TCRdb lists it. The chain has TRBV21-1 and TRBJ2-7; the D call of TRBD1 is as the table states it, not checked on the DNA. TRBV21-1 is listed as a pseudogene. A total of 13 residues make up the CDR3, ends included. The CDR3 here is CASSNPGTGTSGD.

This clone has just a few counts. This sample also contains other DNA sequences that code for the same CDR3. The CDR3 DNA follows: TGTGCCAGCAGCTTAGTCGGGGGGGCAGCTGATACGCAGTATTTT. Its protein product is CASSLVGGAADTQYF. J is TRBJ2-3 and V is TRBV11-2; 8 nucleotides match TRBD2. Germline assignment: CDR1 SGHAT and CDR2 FQNNGV. The CDR3 is 15 residues long. The ends lost 1 base at V and 6 bases at J; junction bases unmatched: 6.

The rearrangement uses TRBV2 and TRBJ1-6, with no clear D. The CDR3 loop spans 15 amino acids. V lost 6 bases, J lost 5 bases, and 14 bases lay in between. Germline-derived CDR1 and CDR2 are SNHLY and FYNNEI. CDR3 in DNA: TGTGCCAGCAGGGCTCGGACTAGAAATAATTCACCCCTCCACTTT. Translated: CASRARTRNNSPLHF.

The V gene is TRBV24-1, the J gene TRBJ2-2, with 7 bases aligning to TRBD1. V lost 10 bases and J lost 2; bases outside the gene matches: 3. Germline V gene data show CDR1 as KGHDR and CDR2 as SFDVKD. The CDR3 sequence is 13 residues long. CDR3 protein: CATRQGNTGELFF. For the CDR3, the DNA is TGTGCCACTAGACAGGGTAACACCGGGGAGCTGTTTTTT.

This clone was found a few times. This chain connects TRBV19 to TRBJ2-4; TRBD1 agrees at 9 bases. After removal of 3 bases from V and 6 bases from J, the junction contained 6 bases not matched to a gene. The CDR3 has 15 amino acids. The germline V gene has CDR1 LNHDA and CDR2 SQIVND (reference sequence). In DNA, the CDR3 is TGTGCCAGTAGTATCGGGACAGGGAGGGGAAACATTCAGTACTTC. It yields the protein CASSIGTGRGNIQYF.

The chain combines TRBV30 with TRBJ1-1; a possible D gene is TRBD1 (5 bases). This CDR3 spans 12 amino acids. CDR1 is GTSNPN, CDR2 SVGIG, per germline (reference sequence). V dropped 5 bases and J dropped 2 bases, with 9 bases sitting between them. CDR3 region: CAWDRKNTEAFF. The CDR3 bases are TGTGCCTGGGACAGAAAAAACACTGAAGCTTTCTTT.

V and J are TRBV30 and TRBJ2-2; 9 bases map to TRBD2. V was pared by 4 bases and J by 6 bases, with 9 bases of the junction left unmatched. Per germline, CDR1 GTSNPN and CDR2 SVGIG (reference sequence). This CDR3 spans 15 amino acids. CDR3 sequence: CAWNPGLAGAGELFF. DNA for the CDR3: TGTGCCTGGAACCCGGGACTAGCTGGGGCCGGGGAGCTGTTTTTT.

The gene calls are TRBV5-1 and TRBJ1-2, with unresolved D. CDR3 length: 14 amino acids. Trimming took off 0 bases at V and 7 bases at J, with 13 bases between the two ends. Germline CDR1 is SGHRS and CDR2 is YFSETQ. CDR3 region: CASSLEFTASGYTF. Written as DNA, the CDR3 is TGCGCCAGCAGCTTGGAGTTCACCGCCAGTGGCTACACCTTC.

The CDR3 DNA follows: TGTGCCAGCTCACCATCCGGGTCAGAGACCCAGTACTTC. Its translation: CASSPSGSETQYF. The chain employs TRBV18 and TRBJ2-5; no firm D call. There are 13 residues in the CDR3. The germline gives CDR1 KGHSH, CDR2 LQKENI. V was trimmed by 2 bases and J by 4 bases, leaving 8 bases between them.